The entry that follows covers one TCR beta chain sequence. Original methodology: By means of reference gene primer amplification, nucleated cell counts were estimated. The table came from immunoSEQ multiplex PCR; TCRdb's copy has only in-frame clones and leaves some out. That table is the source of V, J and clone size, and D and trimming were worked out from the DNA. The sample consists of a few hundred thousand clones, around nine tenths of them appearing once. This entry belongs to a study of blood T cell repertoires in COVID-19. Study-wide context: Sources were T cells, B-cell-depleted T cells, or PBMCs; the material itself was cDNA or gDNA.

V lost 3 bases and J lost 5; bases outside the gene matches: 12. CDR1 and CDR2 (germline): KGHSH, LQKENI. The CDR3 runs 17 residues. The sequencing sample was made of peripheral blood. The rearrangement links TRBV18 to TRBJ2-5, with 10 bases aligning to TRBD2. This receptor was taken from a woman aged 55 to 70 with COVID-19, enrolled during active disease. The DNA of the CDR3 is TGTGCCAGCTCACCGGGACTAGCGCCTTCGCCGGGGGAGACCCAGTACTTC. Its translation is CASSPGLAPSPGETQYF.